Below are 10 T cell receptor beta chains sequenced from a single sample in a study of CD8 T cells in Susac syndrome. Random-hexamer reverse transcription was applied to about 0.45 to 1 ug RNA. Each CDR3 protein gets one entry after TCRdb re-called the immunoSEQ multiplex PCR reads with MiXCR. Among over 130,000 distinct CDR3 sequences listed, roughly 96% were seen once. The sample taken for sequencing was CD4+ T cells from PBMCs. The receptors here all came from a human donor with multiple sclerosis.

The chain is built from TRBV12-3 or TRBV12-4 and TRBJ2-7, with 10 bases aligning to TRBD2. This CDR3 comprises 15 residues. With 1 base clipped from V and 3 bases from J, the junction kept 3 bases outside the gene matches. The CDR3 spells CASSLGTSGYYEQYF. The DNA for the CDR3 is TGTGCCAGCAGTTTAGGGACTAGCGGATACTACGAGCAGTACTTC.

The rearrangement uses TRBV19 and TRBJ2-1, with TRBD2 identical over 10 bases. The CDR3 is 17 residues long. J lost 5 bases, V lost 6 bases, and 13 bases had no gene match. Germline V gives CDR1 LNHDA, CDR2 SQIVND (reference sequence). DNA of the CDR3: TGTGCCAGTAGCAGGACTAGCGGTTATAATTCCGACAATGAGCAGTTCTTC. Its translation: CASSRTSGYNSDNEQFF.

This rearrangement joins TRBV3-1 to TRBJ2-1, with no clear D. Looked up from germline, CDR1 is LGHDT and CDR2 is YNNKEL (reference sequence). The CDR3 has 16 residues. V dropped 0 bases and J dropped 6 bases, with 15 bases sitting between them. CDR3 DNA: TGTGCCAGCAGCCAAGATGCGAGTCCCAGAAGCAATGAGCAGTTCTTC. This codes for CASSQDASPRSNEQFF.

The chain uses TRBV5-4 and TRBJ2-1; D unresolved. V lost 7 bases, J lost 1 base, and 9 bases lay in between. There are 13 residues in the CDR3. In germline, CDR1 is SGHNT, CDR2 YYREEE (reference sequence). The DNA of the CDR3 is TGTGCCAGCTCGGTCAGATCCTACAATGAGCAGTTCTTC. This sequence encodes CASSVRSYNEQFF.

The CDR3 DNA is TGTGCCAGCAGCCCGACTAGCGGGTCCTTACTCTCCTACAATGAGCAGTTCTTC. Translated: CASSPTSGSLLSYNEQFF. This chain joins TRBV7-2 and TRBJ2-1, with TRBD2 identical over 10 bases. Germline V gene lookup returns CDR1 SGHTA and CDR2 FQGNSA. CDR3 length equals 18 residues. V gave up 5 bases and J gave up 0 bases; unmatched junction bases: 10.

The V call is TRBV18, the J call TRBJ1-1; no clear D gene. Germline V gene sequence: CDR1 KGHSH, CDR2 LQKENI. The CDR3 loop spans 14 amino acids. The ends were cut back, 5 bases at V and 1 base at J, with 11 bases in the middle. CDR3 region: CASSAVGGNTEAFF. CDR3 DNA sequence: TGTGCCAGCTCAGCGGTGGGTGGGAACACTGAAGCTTTCTTT.

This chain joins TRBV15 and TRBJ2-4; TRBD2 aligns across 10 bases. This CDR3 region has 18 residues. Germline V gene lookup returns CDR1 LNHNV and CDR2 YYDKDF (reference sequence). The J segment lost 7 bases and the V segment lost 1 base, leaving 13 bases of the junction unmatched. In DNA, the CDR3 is TGTGCCACCAGCAGAGGGGGGGTAGCGGGAGGTCTTGTCAACATTCAGTACTTC. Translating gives CATSRGGVAGGLVNIQYF.

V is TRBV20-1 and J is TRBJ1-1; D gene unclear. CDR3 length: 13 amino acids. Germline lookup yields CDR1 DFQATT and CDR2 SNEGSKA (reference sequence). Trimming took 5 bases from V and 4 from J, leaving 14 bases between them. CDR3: CSARKDYATEAFF. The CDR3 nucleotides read TGCAGTGCTCGCAAGGACTACGCCACTGAAGCTTTCTTT.

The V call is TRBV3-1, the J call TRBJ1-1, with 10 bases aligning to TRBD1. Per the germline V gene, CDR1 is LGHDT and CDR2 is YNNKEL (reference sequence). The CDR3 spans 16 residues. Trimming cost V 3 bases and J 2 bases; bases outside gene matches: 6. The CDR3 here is CASSQRDRGANTEAFF. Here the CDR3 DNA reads TGTGCCAGCAGCCAGAGGGACAGGGGAGCTAACACTGAAGCTTTCTTT.

The CDR3 DNA reads as TGTGCCAGCAGCCCGGACAGGGGACAAGAGACCCAGTACTTC. Encoded protein: CASSPDRGQETQYF. The chain joins TRBV7-3 to TRBJ2-5; TRBD1 agrees at 9 bases. With V trimmed by 5 bases and J by 2 bases, 3 bases remained unmatched. The CDR3 loop spans 14 amino acids. Germline CDR1 reads SGHTA; CDR2 reads FQGTGA.